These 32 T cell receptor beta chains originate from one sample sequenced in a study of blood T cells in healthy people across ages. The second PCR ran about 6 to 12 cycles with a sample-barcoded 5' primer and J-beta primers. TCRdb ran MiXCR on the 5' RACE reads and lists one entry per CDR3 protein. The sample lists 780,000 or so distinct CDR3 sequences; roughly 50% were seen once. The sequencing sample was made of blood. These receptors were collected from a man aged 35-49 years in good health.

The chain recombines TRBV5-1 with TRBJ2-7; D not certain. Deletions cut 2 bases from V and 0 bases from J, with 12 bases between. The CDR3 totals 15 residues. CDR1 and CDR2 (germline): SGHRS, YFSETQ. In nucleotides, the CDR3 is TGCGCCAGCAGCTTTTTCAGCCAGGACTCCTACGAGCAGTACTTC. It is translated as CASSFFSQDSYEQYF.

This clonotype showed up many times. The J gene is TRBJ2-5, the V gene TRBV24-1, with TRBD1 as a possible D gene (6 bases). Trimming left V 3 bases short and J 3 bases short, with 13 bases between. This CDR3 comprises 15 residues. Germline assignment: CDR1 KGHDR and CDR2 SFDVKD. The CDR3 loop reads CATSDPPAGEETQYF. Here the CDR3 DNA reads TGTGCCACCAGTGATCCACCCGCAGGGGAAGAGACCCAGTACTTC.

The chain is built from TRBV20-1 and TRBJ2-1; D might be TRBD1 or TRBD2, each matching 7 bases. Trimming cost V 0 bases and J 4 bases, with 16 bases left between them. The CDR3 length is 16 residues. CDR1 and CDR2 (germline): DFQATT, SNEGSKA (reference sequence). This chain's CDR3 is CSARDQRQGLYNEQFF. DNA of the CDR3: TGCAGTGCTAGAGATCAGAGACAGGGACTATACAATGAGCAGTTCTTC.

For the CDR3, the DNA is TGTGCCAGCAGCTTTGGGACTAGCGGGAGTCATACCTACGAGCAGTACTTC. It specifies CASSFGTSGSHTYEQYF. The chain has TRBV6-2 or TRBV6-3 and TRBJ2-4; 14 nucleotides align to TRBD2. The DNA end is a closer match to TRBJ2-7, so the J assignment may be wrong. The CDR3 is made up of 17 amino acids. Germline assignment: CDR1 MNHEY and CDR2 SVGEGT.

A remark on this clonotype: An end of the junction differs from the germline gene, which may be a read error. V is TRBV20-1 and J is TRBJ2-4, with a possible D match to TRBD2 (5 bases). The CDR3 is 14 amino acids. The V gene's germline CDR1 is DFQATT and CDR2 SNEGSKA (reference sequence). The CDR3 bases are TGCAGTGCTAGTGCCAGTCTAGCCAAAAATATTCAGTACTTC. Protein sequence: CSASASLAKNIQYF.

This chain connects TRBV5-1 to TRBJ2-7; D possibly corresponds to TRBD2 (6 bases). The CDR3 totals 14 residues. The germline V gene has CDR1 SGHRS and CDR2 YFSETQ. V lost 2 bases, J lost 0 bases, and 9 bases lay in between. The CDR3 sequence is CASSFSGISYEQYF. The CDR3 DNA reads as TGCGCCAGCAGCTTTAGCGGAATCTCCTACGAGCAGTACTTC. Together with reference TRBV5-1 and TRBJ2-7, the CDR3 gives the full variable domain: KAGVTQTPRYLIKTRGQQVTLSCSPISGHRSVSWYQQTPGQGLQFLFEYFSETQRNKGNFPGRFSGRQFSNSRSEMNVSTLELGDSALYLCASSFSGISYEQYFGPGTRLTVT.

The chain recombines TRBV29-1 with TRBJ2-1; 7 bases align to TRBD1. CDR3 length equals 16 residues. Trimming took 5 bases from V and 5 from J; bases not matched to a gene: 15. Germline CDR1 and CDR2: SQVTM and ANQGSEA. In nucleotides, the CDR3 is TGCAGCGTTTTACGGGACAGCCGCCGTAGGAACAATGAGCAGTTCTTC. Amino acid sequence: CSVLRDSRRRNNEQFF.

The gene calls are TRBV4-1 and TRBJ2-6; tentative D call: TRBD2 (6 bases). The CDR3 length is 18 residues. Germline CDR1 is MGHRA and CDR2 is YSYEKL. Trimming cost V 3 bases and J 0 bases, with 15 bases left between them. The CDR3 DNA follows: TGCGCCAGCAGCCAGGGTCCGGGAGAAAGCTCTGGGGCCAACGTCCTGACTTTC. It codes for CASSQGPGESSGANVLTF.

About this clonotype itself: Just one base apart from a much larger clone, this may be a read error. The CDR3 reads CVSSLRAGGPYEQFF. CDR3 bases: TGTGTCAGCAGCTTACGGGCGGGAGGGCCCTATGAGCAGTTCTTC. This chain connects TRBV7-8 to TRBJ2-1; 9 bases are shared with TRBD2. Germline V CDR1 and CDR2: SGHVS, FQNEAQ. The CDR3 sequence is 15 residues long.

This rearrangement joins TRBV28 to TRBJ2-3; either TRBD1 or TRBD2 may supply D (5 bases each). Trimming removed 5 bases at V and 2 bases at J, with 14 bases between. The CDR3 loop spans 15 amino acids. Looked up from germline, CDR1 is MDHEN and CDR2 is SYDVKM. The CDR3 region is CASSRDDRFTDTQYF. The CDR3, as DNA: TGTGCCAGCAGTCGGGACGACAGATTCACAGATACGCAGTATTTT.

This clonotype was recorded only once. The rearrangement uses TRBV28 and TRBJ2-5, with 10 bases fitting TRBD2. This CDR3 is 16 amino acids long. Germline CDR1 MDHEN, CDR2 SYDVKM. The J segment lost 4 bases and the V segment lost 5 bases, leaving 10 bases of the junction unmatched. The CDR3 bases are TGTGCCAGCAGTAGAAAAGGACTAGCGGTACGAGAGACCCAGTACTTC. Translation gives CASSRKGLAVRETQYF.

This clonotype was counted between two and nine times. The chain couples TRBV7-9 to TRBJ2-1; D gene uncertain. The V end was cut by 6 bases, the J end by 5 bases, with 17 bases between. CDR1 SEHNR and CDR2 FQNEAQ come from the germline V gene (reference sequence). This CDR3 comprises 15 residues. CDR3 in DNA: TGTGCCAGCAGACCGGGCCGCCTGAGCGACAATGAGCAGTTCTTC. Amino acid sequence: CASRPGRLSDNEQFF.

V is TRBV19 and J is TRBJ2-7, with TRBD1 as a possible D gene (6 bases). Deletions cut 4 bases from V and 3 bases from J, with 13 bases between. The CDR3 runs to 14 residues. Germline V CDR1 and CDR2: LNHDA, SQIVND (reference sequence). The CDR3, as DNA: TGTGCCAGTAGTACCCACAGGGATTACTACGAGCAGTACTTC. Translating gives CASSTHRDYYEQYF.

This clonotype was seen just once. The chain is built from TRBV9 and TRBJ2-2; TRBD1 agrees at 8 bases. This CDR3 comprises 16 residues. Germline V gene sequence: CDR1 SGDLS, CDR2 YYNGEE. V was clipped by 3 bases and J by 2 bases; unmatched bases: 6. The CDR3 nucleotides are TGTGCCAGCAGCGCCAGAGACAGGGGAAACACCGGGGAGCTGTTTTTT. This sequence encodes CASSARDRGNTGELFF.

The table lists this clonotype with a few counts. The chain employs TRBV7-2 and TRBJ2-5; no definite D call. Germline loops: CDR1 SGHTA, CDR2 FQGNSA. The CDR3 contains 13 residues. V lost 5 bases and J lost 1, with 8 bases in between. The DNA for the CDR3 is TGTGCCAGCAGCGTGACCTTCCAAGAGACCCAGTACTTC. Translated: CASSVTFQETQYF.

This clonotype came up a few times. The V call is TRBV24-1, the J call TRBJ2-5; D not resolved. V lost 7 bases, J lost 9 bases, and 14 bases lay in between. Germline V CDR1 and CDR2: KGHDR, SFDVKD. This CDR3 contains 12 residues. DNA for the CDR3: TGTGCCACCAGCCCCAGTGGGCTTGCCCAGTACTTC. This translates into CATSPSGLAQYF.

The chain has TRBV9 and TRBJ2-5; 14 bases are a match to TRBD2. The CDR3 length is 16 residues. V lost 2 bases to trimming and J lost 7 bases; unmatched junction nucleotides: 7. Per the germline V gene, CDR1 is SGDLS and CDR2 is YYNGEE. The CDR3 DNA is TGTGCCAGCAGCGTTGGGGGACTAGCGGGAGCCGGGACCCAGTACTTC. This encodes CASSVGGLAGAGTQYF.

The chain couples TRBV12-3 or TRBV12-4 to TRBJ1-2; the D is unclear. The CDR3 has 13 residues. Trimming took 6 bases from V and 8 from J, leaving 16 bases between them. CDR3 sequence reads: CASRTWRLGGYTF. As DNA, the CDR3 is TGTGCCAGCAGGACCTGGAGGCTGGGGGGCTACACCTTC.

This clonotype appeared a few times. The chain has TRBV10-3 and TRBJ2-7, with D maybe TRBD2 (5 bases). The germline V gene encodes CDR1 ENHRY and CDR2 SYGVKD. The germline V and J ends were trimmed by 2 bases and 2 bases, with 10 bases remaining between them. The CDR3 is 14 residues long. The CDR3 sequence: CAISEAGATYEQYF. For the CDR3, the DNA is TGTGCCATCAGTGAGGCGGGTGCCACCTACGAGCAGTACTTC.

CDR3 protein: CASRSAGSYNEQFF. The CDR3 nucleotides read TGTGCCAGCAGGTCTGCGGGCTCCTACAATGAGCAGTTCTTC. The chain couples TRBV6-5 to TRBJ2-1; D might be TRBD2 (5 bases). V lost 6 bases to trimming and J lost 0 bases, with 9 bases between them. The CDR3 consists of 14 residues. Germline CDR1 reads MNHEY; CDR2 reads SVGAGI.

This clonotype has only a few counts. The CDR3 spells CASSSEGALQFF. The CDR3 DNA reads as TGCGCCAGCAGCTCAGAGGGGGCATTACAGTTCTTC. The chain has TRBV5-1 and TRBJ2-1, with 7 positions matching TRBD1. V trimming: 3 bases; J trimming: 13 bases; junction bases outside the gene matches: 7. This CDR3 has 12 residues. Germline loops: CDR1 SGHRS, CDR2 YFSETQ.

For the CDR3, the DNA is TGTGCCAGCAGCGCAGGGAAGGGTGGGGCCAACGTCCTGACTTTC. It encodes CASSAGKGGANVLTF. The chain recombines TRBV7-2 with TRBJ2-6; a weak D match, TRBD1 (5 bases). Trimming removed 5 bases from V and 3 bases from J, with 11 bases in between. From germline, CDR1 is SGHTA and CDR2 FQGNSA. The CDR3 is 15 amino acids.

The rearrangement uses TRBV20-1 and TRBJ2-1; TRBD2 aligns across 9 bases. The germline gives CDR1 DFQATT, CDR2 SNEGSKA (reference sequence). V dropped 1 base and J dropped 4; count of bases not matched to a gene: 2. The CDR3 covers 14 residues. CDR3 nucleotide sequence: TGCAGTGCTAGAGGGAGCGGGAGGTACAATGAGCAGTTCTTC. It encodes CSARGSGRYNEQFF.

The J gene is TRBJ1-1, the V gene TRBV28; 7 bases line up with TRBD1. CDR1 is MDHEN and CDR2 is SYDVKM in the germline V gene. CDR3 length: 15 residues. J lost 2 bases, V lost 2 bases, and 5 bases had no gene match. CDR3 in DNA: TGTGCCAGCAGTTTACACAGGGGAAGTAACACTGAAGCTTTCTTT. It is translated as CASSLHRGSNTEAFF.

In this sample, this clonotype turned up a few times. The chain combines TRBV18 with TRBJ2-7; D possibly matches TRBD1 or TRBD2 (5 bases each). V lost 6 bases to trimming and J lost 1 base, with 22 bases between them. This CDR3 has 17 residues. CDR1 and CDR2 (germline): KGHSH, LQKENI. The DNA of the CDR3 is TGTGCCAGCTCTGTCCTGCTGAGGGGAAAAGGATCCTACGAGCAGTACTTC. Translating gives CASSVLLRGKGSYEQYF.

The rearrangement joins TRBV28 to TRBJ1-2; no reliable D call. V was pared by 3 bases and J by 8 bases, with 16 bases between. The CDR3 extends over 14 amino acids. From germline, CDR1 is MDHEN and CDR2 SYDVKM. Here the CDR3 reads CASSFVLGSQGYTF. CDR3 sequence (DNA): TGTGCCAGCAGTTTCGTCTTGGGGTCACAAGGCTACACCTTC.

CDR3 bases: TGCGCCAGCAGCCGCGGACTAGCGGGAACCAACACAGATACGCAGTATTTT. Translation gives CASSRGLAGTNTDTQYF. The chain combines TRBV4-3 with TRBJ2-3; 12 nucleotides agree with TRBD2. V shed 4 bases and J 2 bases; nucleotides not matched to a gene: 7. The CDR3 is 17 amino acids. Germline lookup yields CDR1 LGHNA and CDR2 YSLEER.

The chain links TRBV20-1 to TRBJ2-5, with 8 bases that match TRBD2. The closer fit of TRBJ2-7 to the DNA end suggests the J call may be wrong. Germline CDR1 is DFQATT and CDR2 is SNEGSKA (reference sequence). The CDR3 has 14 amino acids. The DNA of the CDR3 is TGCAGTGCTCTGAGCGGGAGTACGTCCTACGAGCAGTACTTC. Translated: CSALSGSTSYEQYF.

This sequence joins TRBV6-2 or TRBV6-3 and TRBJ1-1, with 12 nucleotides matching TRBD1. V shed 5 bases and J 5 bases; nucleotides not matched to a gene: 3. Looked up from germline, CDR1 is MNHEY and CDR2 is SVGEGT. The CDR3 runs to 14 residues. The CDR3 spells CASSGTGGRTEAFF. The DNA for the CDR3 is TGTGCCAGCAGTGGGACAGGGGGCAGGACTGAAGCTTTCTTT.

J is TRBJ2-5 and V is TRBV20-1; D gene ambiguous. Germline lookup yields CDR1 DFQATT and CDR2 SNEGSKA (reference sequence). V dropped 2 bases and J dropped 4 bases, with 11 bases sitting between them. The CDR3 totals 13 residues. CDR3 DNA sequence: TGCAGTGCTAGACAACCCGGGTTAGAGACCCAGTACTTC. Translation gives CSARQPGLETQYF.

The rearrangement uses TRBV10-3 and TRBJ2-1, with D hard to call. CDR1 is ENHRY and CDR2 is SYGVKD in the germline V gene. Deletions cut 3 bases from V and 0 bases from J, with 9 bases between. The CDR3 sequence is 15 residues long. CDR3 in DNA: TGTGCCATCAGTGACCCTGCAAACTCCTACAATGAGCAGTTCTTC. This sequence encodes CAISDPANSYNEQFF.

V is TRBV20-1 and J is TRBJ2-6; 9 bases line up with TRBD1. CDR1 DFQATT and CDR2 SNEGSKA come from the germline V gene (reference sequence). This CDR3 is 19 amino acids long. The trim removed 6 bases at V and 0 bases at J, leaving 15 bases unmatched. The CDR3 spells CSATVAPGTGISGANVLTF. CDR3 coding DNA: TGCAGTGCGACGGTCGCCCCTGGGACAGGGATCTCTGGGGCCAACGTCCTGACTTTC.